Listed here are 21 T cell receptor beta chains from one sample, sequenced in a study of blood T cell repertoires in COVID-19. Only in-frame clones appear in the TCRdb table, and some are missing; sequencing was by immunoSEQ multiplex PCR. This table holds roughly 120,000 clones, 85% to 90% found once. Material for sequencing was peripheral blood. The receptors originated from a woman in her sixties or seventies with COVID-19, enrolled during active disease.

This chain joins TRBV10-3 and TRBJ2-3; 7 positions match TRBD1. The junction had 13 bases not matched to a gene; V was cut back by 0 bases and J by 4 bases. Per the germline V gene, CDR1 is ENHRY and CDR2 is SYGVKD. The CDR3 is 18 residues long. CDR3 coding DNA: TGTGCCATCAGTGAGTCGAATATAGTTGCAGGGGGAGCAGATACGCAGTATTTT. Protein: CAISESNIVAGGADTQYF.

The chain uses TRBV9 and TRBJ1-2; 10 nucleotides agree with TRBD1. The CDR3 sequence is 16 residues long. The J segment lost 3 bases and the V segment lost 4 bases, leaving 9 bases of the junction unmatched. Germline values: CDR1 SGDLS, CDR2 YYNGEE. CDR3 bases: TGTGCCAGCAGCATACTATGGACAGGGGGAGACTATGGCTACACCTTC. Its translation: CASSILWTGGDYGYTF. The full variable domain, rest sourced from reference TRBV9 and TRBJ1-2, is DSGVTQTPKHLITATGQRVTLRCSPRSGDLSVYWYQQSLDQGLQFLIQYYNGEERAKGNILERFSAQQFPDLHSELNLSSLELGDSALYFCASSILWTGGDYGYTFGSGTRLTVV.

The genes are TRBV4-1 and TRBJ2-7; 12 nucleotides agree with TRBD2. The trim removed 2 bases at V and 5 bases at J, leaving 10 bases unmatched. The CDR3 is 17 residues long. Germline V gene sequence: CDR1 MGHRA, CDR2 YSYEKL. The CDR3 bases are TGCGCCAGCAGCCAATCGACTAGCGGGGGCGAACGGCACGAGCAGTACTTC. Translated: CASSQSTSGGERHEQYF.

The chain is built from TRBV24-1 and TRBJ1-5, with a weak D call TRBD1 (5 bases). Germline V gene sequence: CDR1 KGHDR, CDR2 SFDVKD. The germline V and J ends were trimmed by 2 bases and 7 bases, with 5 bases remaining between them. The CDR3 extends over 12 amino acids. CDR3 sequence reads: CATSDSGQPQHF. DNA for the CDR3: TGTGCCACCAGTGATTCAGGGCAGCCCCAGCATTTT.

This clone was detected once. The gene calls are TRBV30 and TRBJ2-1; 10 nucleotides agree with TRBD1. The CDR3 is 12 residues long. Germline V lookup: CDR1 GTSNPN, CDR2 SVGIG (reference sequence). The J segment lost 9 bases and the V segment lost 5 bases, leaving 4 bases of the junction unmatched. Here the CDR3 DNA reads TGTGCCTGGGGACAGGGGGTTAGTGAGCAGTTCTTC. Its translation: CAWGQGVSEQFF. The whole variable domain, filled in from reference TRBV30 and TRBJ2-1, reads SQTIHQWPATLVQPVGSPLSLECTVEGTSNPNLYWYRQAAGRGLQLLFYSVGIGQISSEVPQNLSASRPQDRQFILSSKKLLLSDSGFYLCAWGQGVSEQFFGPGTRLTVL.

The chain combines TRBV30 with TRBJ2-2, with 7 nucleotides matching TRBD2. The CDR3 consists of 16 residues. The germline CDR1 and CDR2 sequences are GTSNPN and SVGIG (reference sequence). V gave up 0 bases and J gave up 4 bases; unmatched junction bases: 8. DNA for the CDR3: TGTGCCTGGAGTGTGAGACGGGAGGTCACCACCGGGGAGCTGTTTTTT. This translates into CAWSVRREVTTGELFF.

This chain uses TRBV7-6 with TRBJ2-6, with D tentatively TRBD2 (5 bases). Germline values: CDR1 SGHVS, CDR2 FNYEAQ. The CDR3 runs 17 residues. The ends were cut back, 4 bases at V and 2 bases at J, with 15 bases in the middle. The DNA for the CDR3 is TGTGCCAGCAGCTACCTCCTCCGCGGGCCTGGGGCCAACGTCCTGACTTTC. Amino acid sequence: CASSYLLRGPGANVLTF.

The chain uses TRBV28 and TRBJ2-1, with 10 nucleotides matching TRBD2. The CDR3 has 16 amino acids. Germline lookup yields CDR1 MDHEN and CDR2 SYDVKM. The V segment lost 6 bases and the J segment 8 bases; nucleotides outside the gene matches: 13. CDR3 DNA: TGTGCCAGCAGGGATATACTAGCGGGATCGGTAGATGAGCAGTTCTTC. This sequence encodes CASRDILAGSVDEQFF.

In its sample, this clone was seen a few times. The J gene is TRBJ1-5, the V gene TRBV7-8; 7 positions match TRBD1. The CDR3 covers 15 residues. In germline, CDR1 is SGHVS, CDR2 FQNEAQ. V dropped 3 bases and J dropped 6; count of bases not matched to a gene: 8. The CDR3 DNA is TGTGCCAGCAGCTTTGACAGGGTGTTAGGTCAGCCCCAGCATTTT. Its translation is CASSFDRVLGQPQHF.

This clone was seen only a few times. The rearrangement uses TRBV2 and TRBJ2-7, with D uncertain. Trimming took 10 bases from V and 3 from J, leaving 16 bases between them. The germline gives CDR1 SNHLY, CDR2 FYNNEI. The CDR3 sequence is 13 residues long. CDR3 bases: TGTGCCACCCACGGGTTGCAGAACTACGAGCAGTACTTC. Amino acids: CATHGLQNYEQYF.

CDR3 sequence reads: CASSTRQGAVETQYF. The CDR3 nucleotides are TGTGCCAGCAGCACCCGACAGGGGGCAGTTGAGACCCAGTACTTC. The chain couples TRBV11-3 to TRBJ2-5, with 10 bases lining up with TRBD1. CDR1 SGHNT and CDR2 YENEEA come from the germline V gene. V was clipped by 5 bases and J by 5 bases; unmatched bases: 8. The CDR3 runs 15 residues.

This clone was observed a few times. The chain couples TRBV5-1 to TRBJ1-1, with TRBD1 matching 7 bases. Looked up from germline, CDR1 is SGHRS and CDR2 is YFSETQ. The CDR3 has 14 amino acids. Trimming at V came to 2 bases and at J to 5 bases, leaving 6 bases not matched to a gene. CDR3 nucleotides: TGCGCCAGCAGCTTAGATCAGGGGGAAACTGAAGCTTTCTTT. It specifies CASSLDQGETEAFF.

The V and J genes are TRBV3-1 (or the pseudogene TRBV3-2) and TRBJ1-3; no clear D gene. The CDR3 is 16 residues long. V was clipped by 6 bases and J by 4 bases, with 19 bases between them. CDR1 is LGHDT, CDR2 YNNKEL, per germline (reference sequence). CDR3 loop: CASSRDGGILGNTIYF. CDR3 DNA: TGTGCCAGCAGTAGAGACGGCGGCATCTTGGGAAACACCATATATTTT.

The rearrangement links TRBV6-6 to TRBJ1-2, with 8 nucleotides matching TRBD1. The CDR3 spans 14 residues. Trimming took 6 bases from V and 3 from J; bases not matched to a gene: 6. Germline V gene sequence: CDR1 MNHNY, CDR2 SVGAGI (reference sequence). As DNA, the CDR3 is TGTGCCAGCAGGATTGGACAGGGTGACTATGGCTACACCTTC. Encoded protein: CASRIGQGDYGYTF.

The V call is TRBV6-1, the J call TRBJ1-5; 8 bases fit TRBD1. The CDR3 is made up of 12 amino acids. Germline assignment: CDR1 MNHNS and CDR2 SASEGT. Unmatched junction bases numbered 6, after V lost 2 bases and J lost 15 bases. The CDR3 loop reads CASSERTGYTHF. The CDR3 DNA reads TGTGCCAGCAGTGAAAGGACAGGGTATACGCATTTT.

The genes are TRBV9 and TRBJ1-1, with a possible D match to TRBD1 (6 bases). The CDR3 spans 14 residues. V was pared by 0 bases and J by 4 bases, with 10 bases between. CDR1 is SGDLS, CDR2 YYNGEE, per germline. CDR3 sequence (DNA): TGTGCCAGCAGCGTAGTTTCAGGGGTCACTGAAGCTTTCTTT. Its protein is CASSVVSGVTEAFF. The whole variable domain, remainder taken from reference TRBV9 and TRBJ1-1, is DSGVTQTPKHLITATGQRVTLRCSPRSGDLSVYWYQQSLDQGLQFLIQYYNGEERAKGNILERFSAQQFPDLHSELNLSSLELGDSALYFCASSVVSGVTEAFFGQGTRLTVV.

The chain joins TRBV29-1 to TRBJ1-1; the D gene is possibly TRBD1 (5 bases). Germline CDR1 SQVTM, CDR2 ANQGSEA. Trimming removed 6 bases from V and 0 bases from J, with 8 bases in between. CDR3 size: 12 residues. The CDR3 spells CSVGHLNTEAFF. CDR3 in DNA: TGCAGCGTCGGACACTTGAACACTGAAGCTTTCTTT.

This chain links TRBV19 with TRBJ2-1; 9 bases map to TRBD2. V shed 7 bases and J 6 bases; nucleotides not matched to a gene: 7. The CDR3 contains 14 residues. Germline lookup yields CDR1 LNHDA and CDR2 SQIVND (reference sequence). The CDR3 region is CASNVAGGRNEQFF. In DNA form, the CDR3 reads TGTGCCAGTAATGTGGCGGGGGGGCGCAATGAGCAGTTCTTC.

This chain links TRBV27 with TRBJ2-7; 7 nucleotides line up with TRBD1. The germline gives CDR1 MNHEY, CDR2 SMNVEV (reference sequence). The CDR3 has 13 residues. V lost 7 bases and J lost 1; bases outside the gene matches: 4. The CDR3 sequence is CASIRTGSYEQYF. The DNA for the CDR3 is TGTGCCAGCATTAGGACAGGTTCCTACGAGCAGTACTTC.

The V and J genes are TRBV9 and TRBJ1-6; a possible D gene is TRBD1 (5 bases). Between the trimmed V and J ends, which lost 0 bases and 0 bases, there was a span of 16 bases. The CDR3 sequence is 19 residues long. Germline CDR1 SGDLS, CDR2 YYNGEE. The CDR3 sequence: CASSVATGGDFSYNSPLHF. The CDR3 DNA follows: TGTGCCAGCAGCGTAGCTACGGGAGGGGACTTCTCCTATAATTCACCCCTCCACTTT.

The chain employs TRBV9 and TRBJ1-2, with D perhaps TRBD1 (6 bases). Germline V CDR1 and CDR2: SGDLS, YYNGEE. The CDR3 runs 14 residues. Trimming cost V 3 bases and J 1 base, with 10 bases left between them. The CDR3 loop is CASSGTVRNYGYTF. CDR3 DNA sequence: TGTGCCAGCAGCGGGACAGTTCGTAACTATGGCTACACCTTC.